Presented here are 32 T cell receptor beta chains from one specimen sequenced in a study of blood T cell repertoires in COVID-19. Sequencing used immunoSEQ multiplex PCR; TCRdb keeps in-frame clones, though not all of them. Of fewer than 90,000 clones listed, 70% to 90% are singletons. Sequenced input: peripheral blood. The receptors were sampled from a man older than 75 in a cohort sampled during active COVID-19.

The chain joins TRBV6-6 to TRBJ2-7, with 10 bases matching TRBD2. This CDR3 comprises 17 residues. Germline CDR1 MNHNY, CDR2 SVGAGI (reference sequence). The junction had 18 bases not matched to a gene; V was cut back by 6 bases and J by 7 bases. The CDR3: CASSRQVSGGILGEQYF. CDR3 sequence (DNA): TGTGCCAGCAGCCGACAGGTTAGCGGGGGGATCCTCGGTGAGCAGTACTTC.

The chain couples TRBV3-1 (or the pseudogene TRBV3-2) to TRBJ2-7; 9 nucleotides agree with TRBD1. After removal of 4 bases from V and 1 base from J, the junction contained 8 bases not matched to a gene. Germline-derived CDR1 and CDR2 are LGHDT and YNNKEL (reference sequence). CDR3 length: 16 residues. The CDR3 sequence: CASSPNTQGASYEQYF. The CDR3 DNA reads TGTGCCAGCAGCCCAAACACACAGGGGGCGTCCTACGAGCAGTACTTC.

The chain carries TRBV19 and TRBJ2-4, with D possibly TRBD1 on 6 matching bases. The germline gives CDR1 LNHDA, CDR2 SQIVND (reference sequence). The V end lost 1 base, the J end lost 6 bases, and 16 bases lay between the germline ends. The CDR3 sequence is 16 residues long. Written as DNA, the CDR3 is TGTGCCAGTAGTATAGGGACAGTGGGATTGGGAAACATTCAGTACTTC. It encodes CASSIGTVGLGNIQYF.

The CDR3 DNA reads TGTGCCAGCTCATCCACCCCACCAGGGGGTACTAGCACAGATACGCAGTATTTT. This encodes CASSSTPPGGTSTDTQYF. V is TRBV18 and J is TRBJ2-3; 7 bases align to TRBD1. The germline CDR1 and CDR2 sequences are KGHSH and LQKENI. The CDR3 covers 18 residues. Losses at the gene ends were 5 bases for V and 0 bases for J; bases not matched to a gene: 14.

The chain joins TRBV14 to TRBJ1-3; tentative D call: TRBD1 (6 bases). Per the germline V gene, CDR1 is SGHDN and CDR2 is FVKESK. V lost 4 bases to trimming and J lost 3 bases, with 19 bases between them. The CDR3 runs to 17 residues. The CDR3 sequence: CASSRGGIKGVGNTIYF. The CDR3 bases are TGTGCCAGCAGCCGTGGAGGCATAAAGGGGGTTGGAAACACCATATATTTT. The full variable domain, with the rest looked up from reference TRBV14 and TRBJ1-3, is EAGVTQFPSHSVIEKGQTVTLRCDPISGHDNLYWYRRVMGKEIKFLLHFVKESKQDESGMPNNRFLAERTGGTYSTLKVQPAELEDSGVYFCASSRGGIKGVGNTIYFGEGSWLTVV.

V is TRBV2 and J is TRBJ2-5, with 11 bases matching TRBD2. Germline CDR1 SNHLY, CDR2 FYNNEI. The CDR3 covers 14 residues. Trimming cost V 5 bases and J 3 bases; bases outside gene matches: 2. The chain's CDR3 is CASSPTSGEETQYF. The CDR3 region has the DNA TGTGCCAGCAGTCCGACTAGCGGGGAAGAGACCCAGTACTTC.

The chain joins TRBV3-1 (or the pseudogene TRBV3-2) to TRBJ1-2; TRBD1 matches at 11 bases. The CDR3 consists of 19 residues. Germline CDR1 LGHDT, CDR2 YNNKEL (reference sequence). The V segment lost 2 bases and the J segment 3 bases; nucleotides outside the gene matches: 14. CDR3 nucleotides: TGTGCCAGCAGCCAATTGCCGAACGATGGACAGGGGGCTCACTATGGCTACACCTTC. Encoded protein: CASSQLPNDGQGAHYGYTF.

The rearrangement uses TRBV2 and TRBJ2-1; TRBD1 agrees at 7 bases. The CDR3 runs to 13 residues. Looked up from germline, CDR1 is SNHLY and CDR2 is FYNNEI. Trimming removed 10 bases from V and 5 bases from J; junction bases left unmatched: 8. The chain's CDR3 is CATQRGPNNEQFF. In nucleotides, the CDR3 is TGTGCCACCCAAAGGGGGCCCAACAATGAGCAGTTCTTC.

The chain uses TRBV24-1 and TRBJ2-7; TRBD1 matches at 11 bases. Unmatched junction bases numbered 10, after V lost 7 bases and J lost 6 bases. This CDR3 is 15 amino acids long. CDR1 and CDR2 (germline): KGHDR, SFDVKD. In DNA form, the CDR3 reads TGTGCCACCAGACCTCAGGGACAGGGGGATCTCGAGCAGTACTTC. Its translation: CATRPQGQGDLEQYF.

The chain uses TRBV4-2 and TRBJ2-2, with 7 bases matching TRBD2. Germline V CDR1 and CDR2: LGHNA, YNFKEQ. The CDR3 runs 15 residues. The V and J ends lost 0 bases and 6 bases, in that order; junction bases with no gene match: 4. The CDR3 loop reads CASSQESGAPGELFF. Here the CDR3 DNA reads TGTGCCAGCAGCCAAGAAAGCGGGGCCCCCGGGGAGCTGTTTTTT.

CDR3 in amino acids: CASSSRTGVDTQYF. The CDR3 DNA follows: TGTGCCAGCAGCTCTCGGACAGGGGTAGATACGCAGTATTTT. The V gene is TRBV13, the J gene TRBJ2-3; 9 nucleotides agree with TRBD1. This CDR3 has 14 residues. Germline V CDR1 and CDR2: PRHDT, FYEKMQ (reference sequence). Germline trimming cut 4 bases from V and 5 bases from J; bases unmatched to any gene: 4.

This chain uses TRBV6-5 with TRBJ1-6, with D perhaps matching TRBD1 (6 bases). Germline-derived CDR1 and CDR2 are MNHEY and SVGAGI. V lost 7 bases to trimming and J lost 0 bases, with 10 bases between them. The CDR3 is 15 amino acids. CDR3 amino acids: CASTLQGSYNSPLHF. In nucleotides, the CDR3 is TGTGCCAGCACCCTACAGGGCTCCTATAATTCACCCCTCCACTTT.

The V and J genes are TRBV24-1 and TRBJ2-7, with TRBD2 as a possible D gene (6 bases). Germline lookup yields CDR1 KGHDR and CDR2 SFDVKD. The ends were cut back, 2 bases at V and 7 bases at J, with 11 bases in the middle. The length of the CDR3 is 13 residues. The CDR3: CATSDSNGSEQYF. CDR3 sequence (DNA): TGTGCCACCAGTGATTCGAACGGGAGTGAGCAGTACTTC.

V usage is TRBV6-6 and J usage is TRBJ1-1; weak D call: TRBD1 (5 bases). Germline V gives CDR1 MNHNY, CDR2 SVGAGI (reference sequence). V dropped 5 bases and J dropped 4 bases, with 20 bases sitting between them. The CDR3 extends over 16 amino acids. CDR3 nucleotide sequence: TGTGCCAGCAGTCCTAACACGGCGGGGGGGAGCACTGAAGCTTTCTTT. Translation gives CASSPNTAGGSTEAFF.

The chain links TRBV24-1 to TRBJ2-3; no definite D call. Germline V gene data show CDR1 as KGHDR and CDR2 as SFDVKD. CDR3 length equals 13 residues. V was clipped by 2 bases and J by 3 bases, with 5 bases between them. CDR3 amino acids: CATSDSLTDTQYF. DNA for the CDR3: TGTGCCACCAGTGATTCCCTTACAGATACGCAGTATTTT.

The chain uses TRBV6-1 and TRBJ2-7; D uncertain. The V gene lost 0 bases and the J gene lost 2 bases, with 11 bases spanning the gap. This CDR3 is built from 15 residues. From germline, CDR1 is MNHNS and CDR2 SASEGT. The CDR3 nucleotides are TGTGCCAGCAGTGAAGCCGTTGGCTCCGCCTACGAGCAGTACGTC. This encodes CASSEAVGSAYEQYV.

This chain links TRBV11-3 with TRBJ2-7; a possible D gene is TRBD2 (7 bases). Germline CDR1 SGHNT, CDR2 YENEEA. This CDR3 contains 13 residues. The germline V and J ends were trimmed by 2 bases and 6 bases, with 11 bases remaining between them. This CDR3 reads CASSLNREGEQYF. The DNA for the CDR3 is TGTGCCAGCAGCTTAAACAGGGAGGGCGAGCAGTACTTC.

The chain combines TRBV11-2 with TRBJ1-4; tentative D call: TRBD1 (5 bases). CDR3 size: 15 residues. Trimming removed 2 bases at V and 2 bases at J, with 9 bases between. The germline V gene encodes CDR1 SGHAT and CDR2 FQNNGV. The CDR3 nucleotides are TGTGCCAGCAGCTTACGGGGGTTCACTAATGAAAAACTGTTTTTT. Translating it yields CASSLRGFTNEKLFF.

The chain links TRBV3-1 (or the pseudogene TRBV3-2) to TRBJ2-7; 10 bases map to TRBD2. V lost 5 bases and J lost 9; bases outside the gene matches: 7. Germline values: CDR1 LGHDT, CDR2 YNNKEL (reference sequence). This CDR3 is built from 13 residues. The CDR3 nucleotides read TGTGCCAGCAGCGGGGTTAGCGGGGGGACGCAGTACGTC. Translation gives CASSGVSGGTQYV.

The chain joins TRBV9 to TRBJ2-2; 14 positions agree with TRBD2. V lost 4 bases to trimming and J lost 13 bases; unmatched junction nucleotides: 6. CDR1 is SGDLS, CDR2 YYNGEE, per germline. This CDR3 region has 14 residues. CDR3 residues: CASSPRLAGGLLFF. CDR3 nucleotides: TGTGCCAGCAGCCCAAGACTAGCGGGGGGGCTGCTGTTTTTT.

This sequence joins TRBV2 and TRBJ1-2, with 7 bases identical to TRBD1. This CDR3 comprises 14 residues. Germline CDR1 is SNHLY and CDR2 is FYNNEI. V dropped 7 bases and J dropped 8; count of bases not matched to a gene: 13. Here the CDR3 reads CASMRGTALGGYTF. The CDR3 DNA reads as TGTGCCAGCATGAGAGGGACAGCCTTGGGAGGCTACACCTTC.

The V call is TRBV5-6, the J call TRBJ1-5; the D gene is possibly TRBD1 (6 bases). Per the germline V gene, CDR1 is SGHDT and CDR2 is YYEEEE. The length of the CDR3 is 16 residues. Trimming stripped 0 bases from V and 2 bases from J, with 12 bases between. The CDR3 sequence: CASSLGGGPGNQPQHF. DNA of the CDR3: TGTGCCAGCAGCTTGGGGGGGGGCCCAGGCAATCAGCCCCAGCATTTT.

V and J are TRBV5-1 and TRBJ2-5; TRBD2 matches at 11 bases. This CDR3 region has 15 residues. Germline CDR1 reads SGHRS; CDR2 reads YFSETQ. V lost 4 bases, J lost 5 bases, and 7 bases stayed unmatched. Here the CDR3 DNA reads TGCGCCAGCAGCCACACTAGCGGGGGTACGGAGACCCAGTACTTC. Encoded protein: CASSHTSGGTETQYF.

This chain connects TRBV7-2 to TRBJ2-7, with 11 bases matching TRBD2. The CDR3 covers 15 residues. J lost 0 bases, V lost 5 bases, and 3 bases had no gene match. The germline CDR1 and CDR2 sequences are SGHTA and FQGNSA. As DNA, the CDR3 is TGTGCCAGCAGCCGGGGACTAGCGGACTCCTACGAGCAGTACTTC. Its translation is CASSRGLADSYEQYF.

This sequence joins TRBV2 and TRBJ1-2, with TRBD1 matching over 7 bases. Germline V gene data show CDR1 as SNHLY and CDR2 as FYNNEI. V gave up 10 bases and J gave up 2 bases; unmatched junction bases: 10. CDR3 length equals 14 residues. As DNA, the CDR3 is TGTGCCACCAGGGGGGGAGACCTGAACTATGGCTACACCTTC. Translating it yields CATRGGDLNYGYTF.

V and J are TRBV27 and TRBJ1-5; 10 nucleotides match TRBD1. The CDR3 is made up of 15 amino acids. Germline assignment: CDR1 MNHEY and CDR2 SMNVEV (reference sequence). V was pared by 6 bases and J by 3 bases, with 5 bases of the junction left unmatched. The DNA of the CDR3 is TGTGCCAGCAGCGCCGGGACAGGGGTCAATCAGCCCCAGCATTTT. Translated, it gives CASSAGTGVNQPQHF.

This chain joins TRBV19 and TRBJ2-5; tentative D call: TRBD2 (6 bases). The V and J ends lost 1 base and 5 bases respectively, with 8 bases between them. Germline V gene lookup returns CDR1 LNHDA and CDR2 SQIVND (reference sequence). The CDR3 is made up of 13 amino acids. The CDR3 DNA is TGTGCCAGTAGTATAGGACGGGGGGAGACCCAGTACTTC. Its protein is CASSIGRGETQYF.

The rearrangement joins TRBV20-1 to TRBJ2-5; 10 nucleotides match TRBD2. CDR1 is DFQATT and CDR2 is SNEGSKA in the germline V gene (reference sequence). Trimming at V came to 3 bases and at J to 2 bases, leaving 6 bases not matched to a gene. The CDR3 covers 15 residues. The CDR3 protein is CSASFSGGSQETQYF. The CDR3 DNA reads TGCAGTGCTAGTTTTAGCGGGGGGAGTCAAGAGACCCAGTACTTC.

The chain has TRBV9 and TRBJ2-6; a weak D match, TRBD1 (5 bases). Deletions cut 0 bases from V and 3 bases from J, with 13 bases between. Germline CDR1 and CDR2: SGDLS and YYNGEE. The CDR3 is 17 residues long. This CDR3 reads CASSVGGPALGANVLTF. Here the CDR3 DNA reads TGTGCCAGCAGCGTAGGGGGCCCGGCGCTTGGGGCCAACGTCCTGACTTTC.

This chain connects TRBV7-2 to TRBJ2-3; D remains unclear. Trimming took 2 bases from V and 4 from J, leaving 10 bases between them. In germline, CDR1 is SGHTA, CDR2 FQGNSA. CDR3 length: 14 residues. The CDR3 DNA reads TGTGCCAGCAGCTTACCGCAGAGCGCAGATACGCAGTATTTT. Protein: CASSLPQSADTQYF.

V gene TRBV10-2 combines with J gene TRBJ2-2, with D perhaps matching TRBD1 (7 bases). Trimming removed 7 bases from V and 5 bases from J, with 11 bases in between. The CDR3 is made up of 13 amino acids. CDR1 is WSHSY and CDR2 is SAAADI in the germline V gene. CDR3 nucleotide sequence: TGCGCCAGCACCAGGGGGGAGACCGGGGAGCTGTTTTTT. Translation: CASTRGETGELFF.

CDR3 sequence (DNA): TGTGCCAGCAGCCAAGAACGTGAGGGCTACTATGGCTACACCTTC. The encoded protein is CASSQEREGYYGYTF. The chain uses TRBV14 and TRBJ1-2; unclear D gene. Deletions cut 0 bases from V and 3 bases from J, with 11 bases between. CDR3 length equals 15 residues. CDR1 SGHDN and CDR2 FVKESK come from the germline V gene.